The 17 T cell receptor beta chains below all came from one sample that was sequenced in a study of T cell responses to AZD1222 COVID-19 vaccine. Profiling relied on immunoSEQ multiplex PCR, and the TCRdb table lists in-frame clones only, not all of them. The data contain about 140,000 clones, around 88% of them singletons. Here the sequenced sample was peripheral blood, taken on day 0 of AZD1222 vaccination. The receptors here all came from an adult in good health.

This chain uses TRBV4-3 with TRBJ2-1, with unresolved D. Germline CDR1 LGHNA, CDR2 YSLEER. The CDR3 length is 12 residues. V dropped 0 bases and J dropped 8 bases, with 5 bases sitting between them. CDR3 in DNA: TGCGCCAGCAGCCAAGATAAGCATGAGCAGTTCTTC. Encoded protein: CASSQDKHEQFF.

The chain recombines TRBV6-5 with TRBJ1-5; tentatively, D is TRBD1 (6 bases). CDR3 length equals 14 residues. Germline CDR1 and CDR2: MNHEY and SVGAGI. V shed 6 bases and J shed 3 bases, with 12 bases lying between them. The CDR3 nucleotides read TGTGCCAGCAGCTCTGACAGGTTCAATCAGCCCCAGCATTTT. It is translated as CASSSDRFNQPQHF.

The rearrangement links TRBV30 to TRBJ1-6; the match to TRBD1 covers 9 bases. The CDR3 is 14 residues long. Unmatched junction bases numbered 7, after V lost 3 bases and J lost 10 bases. Germline loops: CDR1 GTSNPN, CDR2 SVGIG (reference sequence). The CDR3 DNA reads TGTGCCTGGAGGGGGGACAGGGAGGGATCACCCCTCCACTTT. Translated, it gives CAWRGDREGSPLHF.

The V gene is TRBV19, the J gene TRBJ1-5, with TRBD1 identical over 7 bases. The CDR3 is made up of 17 amino acids. Trimming cost V 4 bases and J 0 bases; bases outside gene matches: 9. Germline V gives CDR1 LNHDA, CDR2 SQIVND (reference sequence). The CDR3 DNA is TGTGCCAGTAGTACGGGACAGCAATATTATAGCAATCAGCCCCAGCATTTT. It codes for CASSTGQQYYSNQPQHF.

The chain uses TRBV6-1 and TRBJ1-1; maybe TRBD1 (6 bases). The CDR3 totals 14 residues. Per the germline V gene, CDR1 is MNHNS and CDR2 is SASEGT. V lost 3 bases, J lost 6 bases, and 14 bases lay in between. CDR3: CASSERPPGAEAFF. The CDR3 DNA follows: TGTGCCAGCAGTGAGAGGCCCCCAGGGGCTGAAGCTTTCTTT.

The V gene is TRBV6-6, the J gene TRBJ2-5, with a weak D call TRBD2 (5 bases). The CDR3 is 13 amino acids. The germline CDR1 and CDR2 sequences are MNHNY and SVGAGI (reference sequence). V dropped 8 bases and J dropped 6 bases, with 16 bases sitting between them. CDR3 DNA sequence: TGTGCCAGCCGTGACCCGGGGTCCCAGACCCAGTACTTC. Protein sequence: CASRDPGSQTQYF.

V usage is TRBV6-5 and J usage is TRBJ2-4; TRBD1 matches at 8 bases. Germline CDR1 MNHEY, CDR2 SVGAGI. With V trimmed by 5 bases and J by 8 bases, 5 bases remained unmatched. This CDR3 has 13 residues. CDR3 protein: CASSPRGQDIQYF. Here the CDR3 DNA reads TGTGCCAGCAGTCCCAGGGGGCAGGACATTCAGTACTTC.

The chain uses TRBV27 and TRBJ2-2; D is possibly TRBD1 (6 bases). This CDR3 is 15 amino acids long. Per germline, CDR1 MNHEY and CDR2 SMNVEV (reference sequence). With 4 bases removed from V and 10 bases from J, the gap between germline ends came to 19 bases. The CDR3 spells CASSSQGPGRAELFF. CDR3 DNA sequence: TGTGCCAGCAGTTCACAGGGTCCGGGTCGCGCGGAGCTGTTTTTT.

This chain connects TRBV30 to TRBJ1-3; D is uncertain. The V gene's germline CDR1 is GTSNPN and CDR2 SVGIG (reference sequence). The CDR3 sequence is 11 residues long. With 7 bases removed from V and 1 base from J, the gap between germline ends came to 5 bases. Here the CDR3 DNA reads TGTGCCTCAAGGTCTGGAAACACCATATATTTT. Translated: CASRSGNTIYF.

The chain links TRBV10-3 to TRBJ2-7, with D maybe TRBD2 (6 bases). Germline lookup yields CDR1 ENHRY and CDR2 SYGVKD. CDR3 length equals 13 residues. Trimming cost V 10 bases and J 2 bases, with 15 bases left between them. CDR3 residues: CATDAGGTYEQYF. The CDR3 nucleotides read TGTGCCACCGATGCCGGCGGGACCTACGAGCAGTACTTC.

The chain couples TRBV3-1 (or the pseudogene TRBV3-2) to TRBJ2-1; a weak D match, TRBD2 (5 bases). Germline loops: CDR1 LGHDT, CDR2 YNNKEL (reference sequence). V lost 1 base to trimming and J lost 9 bases, with 13 bases between them. The CDR3 length is 14 residues. CDR3: CASSQGTGIGEQFF. CDR3 nucleotides: TGTGCCAGCAGCCAAGGAACGGGGATCGGTGAGCAGTTCTTC.

This clone occurred once. V usage is TRBV28 and J usage is TRBJ1-5, with TRBD1 matching over 8 bases. This CDR3 contains 15 residues. With 4 bases clipped from V and 5 bases from J, the junction kept 7 bases outside the gene matches. Germline lookup yields CDR1 MDHEN and CDR2 SYDVKM. Written as DNA, the CDR3 is TGTGCCAGCAGTTCGAGACAGGGGTTGGATCAGCCCCAGCATTTT. This sequence encodes CASSSRQGLDQPQHF.

The chain's CDR3 is CASSSEGLAGNEQYF. Here the CDR3 DNA reads TGCGCCAGCAGCTCCGAAGGACTAGCGGGAAACGAGCAGTACTTC. The chain is built from TRBV5-1 and TRBJ2-7; 12 bases are a match to TRBD2. CDR3 length equals 15 residues. J gave up 5 bases and V 3 bases, and 6 bases lay outside the gene matches. Germline V CDR1 and CDR2: SGHRS, YFSETQ.

This sequence joins TRBV4-2 and TRBJ2-5; a possible D gene is TRBD1 (5 bases). Germline assignment: CDR1 LGHNA and CDR2 YNFKEQ. V shed 0 bases and J shed 6 bases, with 14 bases lying between them. The CDR3 consists of 15 residues. The CDR3 reads CASSQETSREKTQYF. DNA of the CDR3: TGTGCCAGCAGCCAAGAGACTTCCAGGGAAAAGACCCAGTACTTC.

The chain uses TRBV7-8 and TRBJ1-1, with TRBD1 matching over 7 bases. V shed 4 bases, J shed 0 bases, and the junction held 5 bases outside the gene matches. CDR1 and CDR2 (germline): SGHVS, FQNEAQ. This CDR3 is built from 15 residues. The CDR3 spells CASSSQGQLNTEAFF. As DNA, the CDR3 is TGTGCCAGCAGCTCCCAGGGACAGTTGAACACTGAAGCTTTCTTT.

The chain combines TRBV5-4 with TRBJ2-7; 9 bases are a match to TRBD1. The CDR3 loop spans 18 amino acids. CDR1 is SGHNT, CDR2 YYREEE, per germline (reference sequence). V gave up 4 bases and J gave up 6 bases; unmatched junction bases: 20. The CDR3 DNA is TGTGCCAGCAGCCTTGGGACAGGGATCACCCACCCTTTTTGCGAGCAGTACTTC. This encodes CASSLGTGITHPFCEQYF.

The CDR3 loop reads CASSDQHLTGELFF. The CDR3 DNA sequence: TGTGCCAGTAGTGACCAACACCTTACCGGGGAGCTGTTTTTT. The V gene is TRBV19, the J gene TRBJ2-2; no clear D gene. Trimming took 5 bases from V and 5 from J, leaving 12 bases between them. CDR3 length equals 14 residues. Per germline, CDR1 LNHDA and CDR2 SQIVND (reference sequence).